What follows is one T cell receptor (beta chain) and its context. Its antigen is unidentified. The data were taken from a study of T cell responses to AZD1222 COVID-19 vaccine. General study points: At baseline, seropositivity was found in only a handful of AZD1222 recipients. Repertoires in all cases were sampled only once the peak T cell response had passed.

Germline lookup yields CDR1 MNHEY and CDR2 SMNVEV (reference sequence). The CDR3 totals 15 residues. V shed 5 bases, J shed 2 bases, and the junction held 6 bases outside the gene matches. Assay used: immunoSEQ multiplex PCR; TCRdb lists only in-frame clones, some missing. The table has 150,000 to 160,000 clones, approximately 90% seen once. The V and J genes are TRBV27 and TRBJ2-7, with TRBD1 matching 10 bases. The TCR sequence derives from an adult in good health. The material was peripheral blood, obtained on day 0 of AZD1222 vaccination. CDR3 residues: CASSPTGTGAYEQYF. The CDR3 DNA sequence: TGTGCCAGCAGTCCGACCGGGACAGGGGCCTACGAGCAGTACTTC.